This T cell receptor (beta chain) was sequenced for a study of blood T cell dynamics during melanoma immunotherapy. V was cut by 4 bases and J by 2 bases, with 9 bases left in between. Germline loops: CDR1 LGHNA, CDR2 YSLEER. This CDR3 is built from 15 residues. TCRdb's table, derived via immunoSEQ multiplex PCR, lists solely in-frame clones and lacks some. The repertoire holds approximately 13,000 clones, with 90% to 95% as singletons. Time point reported: week 3, after first cycle of checkpoint inhibitor. The source is a human donor with melanoma. This specimen was effector memory CD8+ T cells from blood, taken from a patient treated with checkpoint blockade. The chain recombines TRBV4-3 with TRBJ2-6; TRBD2 is a possible D gene (5 bases). CDR3 sequence reads: CASSPGMAGANVLTF. The DNA of the CDR3 is TGCGCCAGCAGCCCCGGGATGGCTGGGGCCAACGTCCTGACTTTC.